This is a list of T cell receptor beta chains from one sample in a study of blood T cell repertoires in COVID-19. The protocol was immunoSEQ multiplex PCR, while the TCRdb copy is restricted to in-frame clones and leaves out a portion. Found here are fewer than 500,000 clones, just over 85% of them singletons; the top ten hold more than 1.4%. Source material: peripheral blood. The receptors shown here come from a young woman with active or convalescent COVID-19. CDR3s include the opening cysteine and the closing phenylalanine or tryptophan. D genes are given only for firm matches. Clone size is given for some rows only: seen once, a few or many times, or a class if the clone is expanded.

d_call j_call clone_size v_call cdr3_aa cdr3_nt
- TRBJ2-3 - TRBV2 CASGAQSDTQYF TGTGCCAGCGGGGCCCAGTCAGATACGCAGTATTTT
TRBD2 TRBJ2-2 once TRBV6-5 CASRGLAGQTGELFF TGTGCCAGCAGGGGACTAGCGGGCCAAACCGGGGAGCTGTTTTTT
TRBD1 TRBJ1-1 - TRBV4-1 CASSHGGVTGGMNTEAFF TGCGCCAGCAGCCATGGGGGTGTAACAGGGGGCATGAACACTGAAGCTTTCTTT
TRBD2 TRBJ2-3 many TRBV13 CASSSPGLAGSDTQYF TGTGCCAGCAGCTCGCCGGGACTAGCGGGATCAGATACGCAGTATTTT
- TRBJ1-2 - TRBV2 CASSPEGASYGYTF TGTGCCAGCAGTCCTGAAGGGGCCTCCTATGGCTACACCTTC
TRBD1 TRBJ1-2 - TRBV5-1 CASSSPDRGYGYTF TGCGCCAGCAGCTCCCCGGACAGGGGCTATGGCTACACCTTC
TRBD2 TRBJ2-7 - TRBV27 CASSLATSGAYEQYF TGTGCCAGCAGTTTAGCGACTAGCGGGGCCTACGAGCAGTACTTC
- TRBJ1-5 - TRBV19 CATGGGGGNQPQHF TGTGCCACCGGCGGCGGGGGAGGCAATCAGCCCCAGCATTTT
- TRBJ2-7 - TRBV2 CASKGGEVSYEQYF TGTGCCAGCAAGGGCGGGGAAGTGAGCTACGAGCAGTACTTC
TRBD1 TRBJ2-5 once TRBV7-8 CASSLDVQGASQGETQYF TGTGCCAGCAGCTTAGACGTCCAGGGGGCTAGTCAGGGAGAGACCCAGTACTTC
- TRBJ1-2 - TRBV6-1 CASSDRPDRSYGYTF TGTGCCAGCAGTGACCGGCCCGACAGATCCTATGGCTACACCTTC
TRBD2 TRBJ2-1 - TRBV9 CASSPALAGGPHEQFF TGTGCCAGCAGCCCAGCCCTAGCGGGGGGGCCCCATGAGCAGTTCTTC
TRBD2 TRBJ2-5 - TRBV11-2 CASTPSAGVWETQYF TGTGCCAGCACCCCGTCAGCGGGAGTTTGGGAGACCCAGTACTTC
TRBD1 TRBJ1-5 - TRBV6-5 CASSRTGVTSPQHF TGTGCCAGCAGCCGGACAGGGGTTACTTCGCCCCAGCATTTT
- TRBJ1-3 - TRBV12-5 CASGENTGNTIYF TGTGCTAGTGGTGAGAATACCGGAAACACCATATATTTT
- TRBJ1-2 few TRBV27 CASSLSGAYYGYTF TGTGCCAGCAGTTTATCGGGCGCCTACTATGGCTACACCTTC
- TRBJ1-2 - TRBV20-1 CSAASYGYTF TGCAGTGCCGCGAGTTATGGCTACACCTTC
- TRBJ1-4 once TRBV19 CASSIEPRGSEKLFF TGTGCCAGTAGTATAGAACCCCGAGGGAGTGAAAAACTGTTTTTT
TRBD2 TRBJ2-1 - TRBV5-4 CASSSWTSGRYNEQFF TGTGCCAGCAGCTCCTGGACTAGCGGGAGATACAATGAGCAGTTCTTC
TRBD1 TRBJ1-2 - TRBV15 CATSRPGQGYGYTF TGTGCCACCAGCAGACCGGGACAGGGGTATGGCTACACCTTC
TRBD1 TRBJ1-1 - TRBV12-5 CASGLVLGQGDTEAFF TGTGCTAGTGGTTTGGTACTTGGACAGGGGGACACTGAAGCTTTCTTT
- TRBJ2-7 - TRBV5-6 CASSLTAGYEQYF TGTGCCAGCAGCTTGACTGCAGGCTACGAGCAGTACTTC
- TRBJ1-2 - TRBV7-8 CASSFSEDYGYTF TGTGCCAGCAGCTTTAGCGAAGACTATGGCTACACCTTC
- TRBJ1-2 - TRBV7-9 CASSTRGSDGYTF TGTGCCAGCAGCACCAGGGGATCTGATGGCTACACCTTC
- TRBJ1-1 - TRBV15 CATSVYSSGEAFF TGTGCCACCAGCGTATACTCGAGTGGTGAAGCTTTCTTT
TRBD1 TRBJ1-1 - TRBV19 CASSIRDRGSNTEAFF TGTGCCAGTAGTATCCGGGACAGGGGGTCGAACACTGAAGCTTTCTTT
- TRBJ1-2 - TRBV10-3 CAISESFTGYDGYTF TGTGCCATCAGTGAGTCCTTCACAGGTTACGATGGCTACACCTTC
- TRBJ1-1 - TRBV18 CASSRGPVTEAFF TGTGCCAGCTCACGCGGCCCGGTCACTGAAGCTTTCTTT
- TRBJ2-7 - TRBV5-1 CASSLQTGLVYPEQYF TGCGCCAGCAGCCTCCAGACCGGACTTGTCTATCCGGAGCAGTACTTC
TRBD2 TRBJ2-3 - TRBV19 CASSPMGLGTDTEYF TGTGCCAGTAGTCCCATGGGACTAGGAACCGATACGGAGTATTTT
- TRBJ1-5 - TRBV10-2 CASSTQGSQPQHF TGCGCCAGCAGTACACAGGGTTCTCAGCCCCAGCATTTT
TRBD1 TRBJ1-3 - TRBV6-5 CASSYPGGSGNTIYF TGTGCCAGCAGTTACCCAGGGGGCTCTGGAAACACCATATATTTT
TRBD1 TRBJ1-1 - TRBV25-1 CASSEGQAHAFF TGTGCCAGCAGTGAGGGACAGGCACATGCTTTCTTT
TRBD1 TRBJ2-1 - TRBV19 CASSSGQGASEQFF TGTGCCAGTAGTTCGGGACAGGGGGCCAGTGAGCAGTTCTTC
- TRBJ1-2 once TRBV29-1 CSAPPLQEGRPNYGYTF TGCAGCGCACCCCCCCTGCAGGAGGGGAGGCCTAACTATGGCTACACCTTC
- TRBJ1-2 - TRBV7-9 CASSLADTVRYGYTF TGTGCCAGCAGCTTAGCCGATACGGTTCGCTATGGCTACACCTTC
- TRBJ2-2 once TRBV6-5 CASSYSTPTGELFF TGTGCCAGCAGTTACTCGACTCCTACCGGGGAGCTGTTTTTT
TRBD2 TRBJ2-7 - TRBV9 CASSPRLAASYEQYF TGTGCCAGCAGCCCCCGACTAGCGGCCTCCTACGAGCAGTACTTC
TRBD2 TRBJ2-1 - TRBV5-1 CASSLEAGGQGNEQFF TGCGCCAGCAGCTTGGAAGCGGGAGGGCAGGGCAATGAGCAGTTCTTC
TRBD1 TRBJ2-2 - TRBV18 CASSTKGAANTGELFF TGTGCCAGCTCAACAAAGGGGGCGGCGAACACCGGGGAGCTGTTTTTT
- TRBJ2-3 - TRBV21-1 CASSKTSGSTDTQYF TGTGCCAGCAGCAAGACTAGCGGCTCCACAGATACGCAGTATTTT
TRBD2 TRBJ2-7 - TRBV5-1 CASSLWTSGSYEQYF TGCGCCAGCAGCTTGTGGACTAGCGGGTCCTACGAGCAGTACTTC